A single sample is the source of the 10 T cell receptor beta chains below, sequenced in a study of long-term antiretroviral therapy in people with HIV. The assay used was immunoSEQ (version v3.0), run at survey level. TCRdb keeps only in-frame clones here, not all; method: immunoSEQ multiplex PCR. The table shows 15,000 to 20,000 clones, with about 80% occurring only once. The material was unsorted PBMCs, obtained 2.2 years after starting antiretroviral therapy. The receptors originated from a man in his forties or fifties with HIV.

The rearrangement uses TRBV18 and TRBJ1-2; D might be TRBD1 (5 bases). The CDR3 sequence is 13 residues long. From germline, CDR1 is KGHSH and CDR2 LQKENI. V gave up 2 bases and J gave up 7 bases, with 11 bases separating them. The CDR3 DNA sequence: TGTGCCAGCTCACCAATAGGGGAAAGTGGCTACACCTTC. Translation: CASSPIGESGYTF.

The J gene is TRBJ1-6, the V gene TRBV5-5; 10 bases fit TRBD1. Germline values: CDR1 SGHKS, CDR2 YYEKEE (reference sequence). The CDR3 extends over 18 amino acids. J lost 4 bases, V lost 4 bases, and 11 bases had no gene match. CDR3 sequence: CASSVWTTGGLYNSPLHF. CDR3 DNA: TGTGCCAGCAGCGTTTGGACGACAGGGGGCTTGTATAATTCACCCCTCCACTTT.

The genes are TRBV7-2 and TRBJ2-1; 12 nucleotides match TRBD2. Per the germline V gene, CDR1 is SGHTA and CDR2 is FQGNSA. J gave up 2 bases and V 5 bases, and 4 bases lay outside the gene matches. CDR3 length: 16 amino acids. This chain's CDR3 is CASSRGLAGPYNEQFF. CDR3 in DNA: TGTGCCAGCAGCCGCGGACTAGCGGGACCCTACAATGAGCAGTTCTTC.

The chain combines TRBV5-1 with TRBJ2-1; TRBD1 agrees at 7 bases. CDR1 is SGHRS, CDR2 YFSETQ, per germline. The CDR3 contains 14 residues. Trimming removed 4 bases from V and 2 bases from J; junction bases left unmatched: 3. CDR3 sequence (DNA): TGCGCCAGCAGCCCCGACAGGGCCTACAATGAGCAGTTCTTC. It yields the protein CASSPDRAYNEQFF. The complete variable domain, with remaining parts taken from reference TRBV5-1 and TRBJ2-1, reads KAGVTQTPRYLIKTRGQQVTLSCSPISGHRSVSWYQQTPGQGLQFLFEYFSETQRNKGNFPGRFSGRQFSNSRSEMNVSTLELGDSALYLCASSPDRAYNEQFFGPGTRLTVL.

The rearrangement joins TRBV18 to TRBJ2-7; the D is unclear. From germline, CDR1 is KGHSH and CDR2 LQKENI. The CDR3 contains 14 residues. The V and J ends lost 1 base and 3 bases respectively, with 10 bases between them. CDR3 residues: CASSPQGQFYEQYF. CDR3 in DNA: TGTGCCAGCTCACCACAGGGTCAATTCTACGAGCAGTACTTC. The full variable domain, completed using reference TRBV18 and TRBJ2-7, is NAGVMQNPRHLVRRRGQEARLRCSPMKGHSHVYWYRQLPEEGLKFMVYLQKENIIDESGMPKERFSAEFPKEGPSILRIQQVVRGDSAAYFCASSPQGQFYEQYFGPGTRLTVT.

J is TRBJ2-7 and V is TRBV6-5; 9 bases fit TRBD1. The CDR3 is 15 residues long. Germline values: CDR1 MNHEY, CDR2 SVGAGI. The junction had 9 bases not matched to a gene; V was cut back by 2 bases and J by 7 bases. CDR3 residues: CASSYQAGTGREQYF. Here the CDR3 DNA reads TGTGCCAGCAGTTACCAAGCCGGGACAGGGAGGGAGCAGTACTTC.

This sequence joins TRBV28 and TRBJ2-3, with D unresolved. Germline values: CDR1 MDHEN, CDR2 SYDVKM. V was shortened by 4 bases and J by 0 bases, with 17 bases between the two germline ends. This CDR3 contains 17 residues. The CDR3 DNA sequence: TGTGCCAGCAGTTCCCCATACGATTTGACTAGCACAGATACGCAGTATTTT. Translation gives CASSSPYDLTSTDTQYF.

This clone was counted only a few times. V is TRBV2 and J is TRBJ1-5; the match to TRBD1 covers 8 bases. The germline V gene encodes CDR1 SNHLY and CDR2 FYNNEI. The junction had 7 bases not matched to a gene; V was cut back by 6 bases and J by 3 bases. This CDR3 comprises 15 residues. The CDR3 reads CASRDRVEDNQPQHF. The CDR3 region has the DNA TGTGCCAGCAGGGACAGGGTAGAGGACAATCAGCCCCAGCATTTT.

This sequence joins TRBV28 and TRBJ1-5, with D unclear. The V gene lost 3 bases and the J gene lost 8 bases, with 17 bases spanning the gap. CDR3 length equals 15 residues. Germline V gene lookup returns CDR1 MDHEN and CDR2 SYDVKM. In DNA form, the CDR3 reads TGTGCCAGCAGTTTCGGCGGGGAGGTAGGAAAGCCCCAGCATTTT. The encoded protein is CASSFGGEVGKPQHF. The variable domain in full, with the rest retrieved from reference TRBV28 and TRBJ1-5, is DVKVTQSSRYLVKRTGEKVFLECVQDMDHENMFWYRQDPGLGLRLIYFSYDVKMKEKGDIPEGYSVSREKKERFSLILESASTNQTSMYLCASSFGGEVGKPQHFGDGTRLSIL.

The V and J genes are TRBV27 and TRBJ1-1, with D unresolved. Looked up from germline, CDR1 is MNHEY and CDR2 is SMNVEV (reference sequence). The V gene lost 5 bases and the J gene lost 0 bases, with 10 bases spanning the gap. The length of the CDR3 is 14 residues. The CDR3 sequence: CASSARTVNTEAFF. DNA for the CDR3: TGTGCCAGCAGTGCCAGGACGGTGAACACTGAAGCTTTCTTT.